Each of the 13 T cell receptor beta chains below was sequenced from the same sample in a study of lymphopenia after photon versus proton radiotherapy. Clones were read by immunoSEQ multiplex PCR, and TCRdb kept only the in-frame ones, dropping some. The sample lists 83,000 or so clones; approximately 82% were seen once. The material was peripheral blood, obtained from a patient treated with proton-based radiotherapy. Every receptor here comes from a man aged 60-69 years with pancreatic cancer.

The gene calls are TRBV5-1 and TRBJ2-3; perhaps TRBD2 as D (6 bases). V was shortened by 5 bases and J by 2 bases, with 15 bases between the two germline ends. The CDR3 is 15 residues long. The germline V gene encodes CDR1 SGHRS and CDR2 YFSETQ. CDR3 region: CASRPHSGITDTQYF. The CDR3 DNA reads TGCGCCAGCAGGCCCCATAGCGGCATCACAGATACGCAGTATTTT.

The chain's CDR3 is CASSILDQETQYF. CDR3 nucleotide sequence: TGTGCCAGCAGCATCCTAGATCAAGAGACCCAGTACTTC. This chain links TRBV7-9 with TRBJ2-5; D uncertain. V was clipped by 5 bases and J by 2 bases, with 9 bases between them. CDR3 length: 13 residues. CDR1 SEHNR and CDR2 FQNEAQ come from the germline V gene (reference sequence).

The chain recombines TRBV7-2 with TRBJ2-3; D may be TRBD2 (6 bases). Trimming shortened V by 5 bases and J by 5 bases, and 20 bases separated the two germline ends. Germline values: CDR1 SGHTA, CDR2 FQGNSA. CDR3 length: 16 amino acids. Here the CDR3 DNA reads TGTGCCAGCAGCGCCCTTGGGGGAGGTTTTGGAGATACGCAGTATTTT. It translates to CASSALGGGFGDTQYF.

The chain recombines TRBV11-2 with TRBJ2-1, with TRBD2 as a possible D gene (6 bases). The CDR3 length is 15 residues. Per germline, CDR1 SGHAT and CDR2 FQNNGV. V gave up 0 bases and J gave up 9 bases, with 15 bases separating them. The CDR3 region has the DNA TGTGCCAGCAGCTTAGATGGGCCGGGGGTGATTGAGCAGTTCTTC. It codes for CASSLDGPGVIEQFF.

The rearrangement links TRBV15 to TRBJ1-1; 7 bases line up with TRBD1. This CDR3 is 14 amino acids long. The ends lost 0 bases at V and 7 bases at J; junction bases unmatched: 5. CDR1 is LNHNV, CDR2 YYDKDF, per germline (reference sequence). The CDR3 sequence: CATSRDNRGSEAFF. The CDR3 nucleotides read TGTGCCACCAGCAGAGATAACAGGGGTAGTGAAGCTTTCTTT.

The chain combines TRBV5-4 with TRBJ1-1, with TRBD1 as a possible D gene (5 bases). Germline assignment: CDR1 SGHNT and CDR2 YYREEE (reference sequence). The V and J ends lost 4 bases and 0 bases respectively, with 13 bases between them. This CDR3 region has 15 residues. The CDR3 DNA sequence: TGTGCCAGCAGCCTGGGGGGACGGCTGAACACTGAAGCTTTCTTT. Its translation is CASSLGGRLNTEAFF.

The V and J genes are TRBV12-2 and TRBJ2-1; the listed D gene, TRBD2, was not tested against the DNA. TRBV12-2 is a pseudogene locus. This CDR3 is 13 amino acids long. In DNA, the CDR3 is TGTGCCAGCAGGACGGCGGGAGGGCTTCAGCAGTTCTTC. It is translated as CASRTAGGLQQFF.

This clone was seen only a few times. The chain couples TRBV4-1 to TRBJ1-2; 7 bases are a match to TRBD1. The J segment lost 7 bases and the V segment lost 3 bases, leaving 14 bases of the junction unmatched. The length of the CDR3 is 16 residues. Germline CDR1 reads MGHRA; CDR2 reads YSYEKL. The CDR3 here is CASSQGDSSFSGGYTF. For the CDR3, the DNA is TGCGCCAGCAGCCAGGGGGACAGCTCATTTTCGGGTGGCTACACCTTC.

The chain couples TRBV14 to TRBJ2-7; a possible D gene is TRBD1 (6 bases). Deletions cut 6 bases from V and 2 bases from J, with 14 bases between. The CDR3 contains 14 residues. CDR1 and CDR2 from the germline V gene are SGHDN and FVKESK. CDR3 in DNA: TGTGCCAGCAGTGGCGGACAGTTACCCTACGAGCAGTACTTC. It specifies CASSGGQLPYEQYF.

This rearrangement joins TRBV5-1 to TRBJ2-3; 8 bases match TRBD1. Germline V CDR1 and CDR2: SGHRS, YFSETQ. This CDR3 has 18 amino acids. The trim removed 0 bases at V and 5 bases at J, leaving 14 bases unmatched. The CDR3 loop is CASSLAPLTGVDGDTQYF. CDR3 DNA: TGCGCCAGCAGCTTGGCGCCTCTGACAGGGGTCGACGGAGATACGCAGTATTTT.

On this clone itself: This CDR3 is also generated by other DNA sequences in the sample. V usage is TRBV5-1 and J usage is TRBJ1-1; 9 nucleotides match TRBD1. The CDR3 runs to 15 residues. Germline V gene data show CDR1 as SGHRS and CDR2 as YFSETQ. Trimming took 4 bases from V and 1 from J; bases not matched to a gene: 5. CDR3 residues: CASSRGQGTNTEAFF. In DNA, the CDR3 is TGCGCCAGCAGCCGAGGACAGGGGACGAACACTGAAGCTTTCTTT.

The chain is built from TRBV7-9 and TRBJ2-1; 11 bases match TRBD2. The CDR3 is made up of 15 amino acids. Germline CDR1 reads SEHNR; CDR2 reads FQNEAQ (reference sequence). V gave up 5 bases and J gave up 4 bases; unmatched junction bases: 4. The CDR3 protein is CASSELAGGYNEQFF. CDR3 in DNA: TGTGCCAGCAGCGAGCTAGCGGGGGGTTACAATGAGCAGTTCTTC.

The genes are TRBV28 and TRBJ2-5; D is unclear. The V end lost 6 bases, the J end lost 1 base, and 12 bases lay between the germline ends. The CDR3 extends over 14 amino acids. CDR1 and CDR2 (germline): MDHEN, SYDVKM. The CDR3 protein is CASRDVVLQETQYF. The CDR3 bases are TGTGCCAGCAGGGACGTAGTACTCCAAGAGACCCAGTACTTC.